Listed below are T cell receptor beta chains from one sample, sequenced in a study of T cell responses to AZD1222 COVID-19 vaccine. The table came from immunoSEQ multiplex PCR; TCRdb's copy has only in-frame clones and leaves some out. The table shows roughly 110,000 clones, with about 90% occurring only once. The specimen comprised peripheral blood, sampled 28 days after the second AZD1222 dose. The receptors shown here come from an adult who received the AZD1222 COVID-19 vaccine. Each CDR3 is given with its conserved first and last residue. D genes are given only for firm matches. Not every row has a clone size; where given, it reads once, few, many or a size class.

CDR3aa	CDR3nt	j_gene	v_gene	d_gene	abundance
CASRNPDPRETQYF	TGTGCCAGCAGAAACCCCGACCCCCGAGAGACCCAGTACTTC	TRBJ2-5	TRBV27	NA	NA
CASSLGQRNTGELFF	TGTGCCAGCAGCTTAGGGCAGAGGAACACCGGGGAGCTGTTTTTT	TRBJ2-2	TRBV7-3	NA	NA
CASSLGTSGGANTDTQYF	TGTGCCAGCAGCTTAGGGACTAGCGGGGGAGCTAACACAGATACGCAGTATTTT	TRBJ2-3	TRBV11-3	TRBD2	NA
CASSLGGQAGGYTF	TGTGCCAGCAGCTTGGGTGGCCAGGCTGGTGGCTACACCTTC	TRBJ1-2	TRBV7-9	NA	NA
CASSPKGARGTEAFF	TGTGCCAGTAGCCCAAAGGGGGCTAGAGGGACTGAAGCTTTCTTT	TRBJ1-1	TRBV19	TRBD1	NA
CASSKVQGQPKGNEKELFF	TGTGCCAGCAGCAAAGTGCAGGGACAGCCGAAGGGAAATGAAAAAGAACTGTTTTTT	TRBJ1-4	TRBV21-1	NA	NA
CASSGPLNQPQHF	TGTGCCAGCTCTGGCCCGCTCAATCAGCCCCAGCATTTT	TRBJ1-5	TRBV18	NA	NA
CASSHYTGGLNYGYTF	TGCGCCAGCAGCCATTACACAGGGGGCCTTAACTATGGCTACACCTTC	TRBJ1-2	TRBV4-3	TRBD1	NA
CASSYGGFDISPLHF	TGTGCCAGCAGTTACGGGGGGTTCGATATTTCACCCCTCCACTTT	TRBJ1-6	TRBV6-2/TRBV6-3	NA	few
CSVRDTINYEQYF	TGCAGCGTTAGGGACACAATAAACTACGAGCAGTACTTC	TRBJ2-7	TRBV29-1	NA	NA
CASTLSGASQPQHF	TGTGCCAGCACCCTATCGGGGGCCAGTCAGCCCCAGCATTTT	TRBJ1-5	TRBV7-2	NA	NA
CASSLEQADGYTF	TGCGCCAGCAGCCTCGAACAGGCTGACGGCTACACCTTC	TRBJ1-2	TRBV5-1	NA	NA
CATNLQLPYGYTF	TGTGCCACAAACTTACAGCTGCCTTACGGCTACACCTTC	TRBJ1-2	TRBV24-1	NA	NA
CASSLGAWRGNTYQETQYF	TGTGCCAGCAGCTTAGGGGCCTGGCGGGGGAACACGTACCAAGAGACCCAGTACTTC	TRBJ2-5	TRBV7-6	TRBD2	NA